Below are 20 T cell receptor beta chains sequenced from a single sample in a study of blood T cell repertoires in COVID-19. Here immunoSEQ multiplex PCR was the method, and the copy in TCRdb shows in-frame clones only, minus some. In the table there are 140,000 to 150,000 clones, 80% of which are singletons. Material: peripheral blood. The receptors were sampled from a man between 65 and 85 years old who had recovered from COVID-19.

The genes are TRBV5-6 and TRBJ2-3; TRBD1 agrees at 7 bases. V was clipped by 4 bases and J by 4 bases; unmatched bases: 12. Germline CDR1 reads SGHDT; CDR2 reads YYEEEE. The CDR3 sequence is 16 residues long. CDR3 protein: CASSLERGLIADTQYF. The DNA of the CDR3 is TGTGCCAGCAGCCTGGAAAGGGGGCTTATTGCAGATACGCAGTATTTT.

This clone was seen a few times. The V call is TRBV6-4, the J call TRBJ2-3, with D perhaps TRBD1 (5 bases). Trimming left V 3 bases short and J 6 bases short, with 13 bases between. Per the germline V gene, CDR1 is MRHNA and CDR2 is SNTAGT. The CDR3 extends over 14 amino acids. The CDR3 region has the DNA TGTGCCAGCAGTGAGGCGCAGGGTGCGGATACGCAGTATTTT. Translated: CASSEAQGADTQYF.

V and J are TRBV4-1 and TRBJ2-3, with D maybe TRBD2 (6 bases). V lost 0 bases and J lost 0, with 13 bases in between. In germline, CDR1 is MGHRA, CDR2 YSYEKL. The CDR3 totals 17 residues. The CDR3 nucleotides are TGCGCCAGCAGCCAAGAAGTGGAGGGTCCTAGCACAGATACGCAGTATTTT. Its translation is CASSQEVEGPSTDTQYF.

This chain uses TRBV4-1 with TRBJ1-5; no definite D call. The CDR3 is 13 residues long. Trimming removed 3 bases from V and 6 bases from J, with 9 bases in between. Germline V gene sequence: CDR1 MGHRA, CDR2 YSYEKL. The CDR3 spells CASSQSGSQPQHF. The CDR3 nucleotides read TGCGCCAGCAGCCAGTCGGGGAGTCAGCCCCAGCATTTT.

The chain couples TRBV5-8 to TRBJ2-3, with 14 bases that match TRBD2. Trimming took 2 bases from V and 5 from J; bases not matched to a gene: 1. The V gene's germline CDR1 is SGHTS and CDR2 YDEGEE. This CDR3 has 15 amino acids. CDR3 nucleotide sequence: TGTGCCAGCAGCTTCGGGACTAGCGGGAGAGATACGCAGTATTTT. Translation gives CASSFGTSGRDTQYF. Supplemented by reference TRBV5-8 and TRBJ2-3, the full variable domain reads EAGVTQSPTHLIKTRGQQATLRCSPISGHTSVYWYQQALGLGLQFLLWYDEGEERNRGNFPPRFSGRQFPNYSSELNVNALELEDSALYLCASSFGTSGRDTQYFGPGTRLTVL.

V and J are TRBV6-4 and TRBJ2-3; weak D call: TRBD2 (6 bases). Trimming shortened V by 9 bases and J by 3 bases, and 16 bases separated the two germline ends. CDR1 is MRHNA, CDR2 SNTAGT, per germline. CDR3 length: 14 residues. The CDR3 here is CARRQLLATDTQYF. DNA of the CDR3: TGTGCCAGAAGACAGTTACTAGCAACAGATACGCAGTATTTT.

For the CDR3, the DNA is TGTGCCAGCAGTTTAGGGGTGACCACTGAAGCTTTCTTT. Amino acids: CASSLGVTTEAFF. This rearrangement joins TRBV6-5 to TRBJ1-1; tentative D call: TRBD1 (5 bases). Germline V gene lookup returns CDR1 MNHEY and CDR2 SVGAGI. The CDR3 length is 13 residues. V gave up 4 bases and J gave up 4 bases, with 10 bases separating them.

The chain uses TRBV7-2 and TRBJ2-1; D not resolved. The germline V gene encodes CDR1 SGHTA and CDR2 FQGNSA. V dropped 4 bases and J dropped 0 bases, with 13 bases sitting between them. The CDR3 loop spans 16 amino acids. Here the CDR3 reads CASSSRPGISYNEQFF. DNA for the CDR3: TGTGCCAGCAGCTCGCGGCCGGGTATCTCCTACAATGAGCAGTTCTTC.

The chain recombines TRBV20-1 with TRBJ2-7, with D hard to call. Trimming took off 5 bases at V and 4 bases at J, with 9 bases between the two ends. The CDR3 is made up of 11 amino acids. Germline V gene sequence: CDR1 DFQATT, CDR2 SNEGSKA (reference sequence). The CDR3 spells CSALQWYEQYF. In DNA form, the CDR3 reads TGCAGTGCTCTCCAGTGGTACGAGCAGTACTTC.

J is TRBJ2-3 and V is TRBV9, with D possibly being TRBD2 (6 bases). Trimming left V 10 bases short and J 0 bases short, with 15 bases between. The CDR3 extends over 14 amino acids. CDR1 and CDR2 from the germline V gene are SGDLS and YYNGEE. CDR3 coding DNA: TGTGCCGGCTCCGCCGGGACTAGCACAGATACGCAGTATTTT. It encodes CAGSAGTSTDTQYF.

The V and J genes are TRBV5-1 and TRBJ2-3, with a tentative D call TRBD1 (6 bases). Germline V gene lookup returns CDR1 SGHRS and CDR2 YFSETQ. Between the trimmed V and J ends, which lost 2 bases and 0 bases, there was a span of 10 bases. The CDR3 spans 15 residues. The CDR3 reads CASSLQGKSTDTQYF. The CDR3 region has the DNA TGCGCCAGCAGCTTACAGGGCAAGAGCACAGATACGCAGTATTTT.

V gene TRBV7-9 combines with J gene TRBJ2-7; TRBD2 agrees at 13 bases. Trimming at V came to 5 bases and at J to 3 bases, leaving 7 bases not matched to a gene. The CDR3 sequence is 16 residues long. In germline, CDR1 is SEHNR, CDR2 FQNEAQ (reference sequence). For the CDR3, the DNA is TGTGCCAGCAGCCCTAGGACTAGCGGGAGTGGCTACGAGCAGTACTTC. This translates into CASSPRTSGSGYEQYF.

This clone was found once. The J gene is TRBJ2-1, the V gene TRBV19; TRBD2 aligns across 8 bases. This CDR3 has 14 amino acids. The germline gives CDR1 LNHDA, CDR2 SQIVND (reference sequence). With V trimmed by 5 bases and J by 7 bases, 7 bases remained unmatched. The CDR3 is CASSRGRTFNEQFF. In nucleotides, the CDR3 is TGTGCCAGTAGTCGCGGGAGGACCTTTAATGAGCAGTTCTTC.

This chain links TRBV6-5 with TRBJ2-2; weak D call: TRBD1 (6 bases). This CDR3 has 13 residues. Germline V CDR1 and CDR2: MNHEY, SVGAGI. V gave up 2 bases and J gave up 7 bases, with 8 bases separating them. CDR3 amino acids: CASSYGQSGELFF. The CDR3 DNA follows: TGTGCCAGCAGTTACGGACAGAGCGGGGAGCTGTTTTTT.

V and J are TRBV2 and TRBJ2-2; 7 bases are a match to TRBD1. The germline gives CDR1 SNHLY, CDR2 FYNNEI. The CDR3 is made up of 13 amino acids. Trimming at V came to 8 bases and at J to 1 base, leaving 1 base not matched to a gene. The CDR3 bases are TGTGCCAGCCGGGACAGGAACACCGGGGAGCTGTTTTTT. This gives the protein CASRDRNTGELFF.

The rearrangement links TRBV21-1 to TRBJ1-5; TRBD1 was called by the table and not checked on the DNA. TRBV21-1 is recorded as a pseudogene. This CDR3 has 19 residues. DNA for the CDR3: TGTGCCAGCAGCGCCCCTAGGGGACAGGGCGCTCTCTACAATCAGCCCCAGCATTTT. Translated: CASSAPRGQGALYNQPQHF.

The chain joins TRBV2 to TRBJ1-6; TRBD1 aligns across 9 bases. Losses at the gene ends were 8 bases for V and 9 bases for J; bases not matched to a gene: 8. CDR3 length: 14 residues. CDR1 is SNHLY and CDR2 is FYNNEI in the germline V gene. The CDR3 DNA is TGTGCCAGCTTCCTGGACAGGGGAGGTTCACCCCTCCACTTT. As protein: CASFLDRGGSPLHF.

The chain uses TRBV4-2 and TRBJ2-1, with 14 positions matching TRBD2. This CDR3 contains 17 residues. The V and J ends lost 4 bases and 3 bases, in that order; junction bases with no gene match: 5. CDR1 and CDR2 (germline): LGHNA, YNFKEQ. CDR3 bases: TGTGCCAGCAGCCGCAGGGGACTAGCGGGAGTCTACAATGAGCAGTTCTTC. Amino acid sequence: CASSRRGLAGVYNEQFF.

The J gene is TRBJ1-6, the V gene TRBV7-2, with a tentative D call TRBD1 (5 bases). Germline V gene sequence: CDR1 SGHTA, CDR2 FQGNSA. V lost 5 bases and J 7 bases, leaving 15 bases between the germline ends. This CDR3 spans 15 amino acids. CDR3 sequence: CASSQTRGENSPLHF. DNA for the CDR3: TGTGCCAGCAGCCAGACTCGGGGGGAGAATTCACCCCTCCACTTT.

The chain uses TRBV5-1 and TRBJ2-7, with D uncertain. Per germline, CDR1 SGHRS and CDR2 YFSETQ. Trimming stripped 0 bases from V and 3 bases from J, with 13 bases between. This CDR3 has 15 amino acids. The CDR3 DNA reads TGCGCCAGCAGCTTGGGGGCCAGGTCTGACTACGAGCAGTACTTC. This codes for CASSLGARSDYEQYF. The full variable domain, in which reference TRBV5-1 and TRBJ2-7 provide the parts outside the CDR3, is KAGVTQTPRYLIKTRGQQVTLSCSPISGHRSVSWYQQTPGQGLQFLFEYFSETQRNKGNFPGRFSGRQFSNSRSEMNVSTLELGDSALYLCASSLGARSDYEQYFGPGTRLTVT.